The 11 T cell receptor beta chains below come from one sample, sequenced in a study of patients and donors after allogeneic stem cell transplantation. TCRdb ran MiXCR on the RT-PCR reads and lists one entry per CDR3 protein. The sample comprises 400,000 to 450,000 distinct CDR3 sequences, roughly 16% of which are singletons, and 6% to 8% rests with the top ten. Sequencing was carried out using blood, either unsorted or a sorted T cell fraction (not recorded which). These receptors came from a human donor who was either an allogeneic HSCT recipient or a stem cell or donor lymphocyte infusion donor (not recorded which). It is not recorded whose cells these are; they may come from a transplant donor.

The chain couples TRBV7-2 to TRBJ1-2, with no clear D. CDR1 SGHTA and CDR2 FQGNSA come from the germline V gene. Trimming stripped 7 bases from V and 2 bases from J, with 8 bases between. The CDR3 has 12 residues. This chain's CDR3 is CASNVRNYGYTF. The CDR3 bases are TGTGCCAGCAACGTGAGAAACTATGGCTACACCTTC.

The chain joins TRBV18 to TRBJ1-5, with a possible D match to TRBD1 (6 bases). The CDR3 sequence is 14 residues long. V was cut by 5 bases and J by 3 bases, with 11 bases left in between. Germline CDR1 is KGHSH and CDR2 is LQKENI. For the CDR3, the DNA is TGTGCCAGCTCATCGGACAGTTTCAATCAGCCCCAGCATTTT. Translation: CASSSDSFNQPQHF. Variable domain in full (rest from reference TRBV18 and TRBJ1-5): NAGVMQNPRHLVRRRGQEARLRCSPMKGHSHVYWYRQLPEEGLKFMVYLQKENIIDESGMPKERFSAEFPKEGPSILRIQQVVRGDSAAYFCASSSDSFNQPQHFGDGTRLSIL.

CDR3 nucleotide sequence: TGTGCCAGCAGCCTATTCTTAGGACGGGAGCAGTACTTC. Its protein is CASSLFLGREQYF. The V gene is TRBV11-2, the J gene TRBJ2-7, with D unresolved. Germline CDR1 SGHAT, CDR2 FQNNGV. Trimming stripped 5 bases from V and 7 bases from J, with 15 bases between. The CDR3 has 13 residues.

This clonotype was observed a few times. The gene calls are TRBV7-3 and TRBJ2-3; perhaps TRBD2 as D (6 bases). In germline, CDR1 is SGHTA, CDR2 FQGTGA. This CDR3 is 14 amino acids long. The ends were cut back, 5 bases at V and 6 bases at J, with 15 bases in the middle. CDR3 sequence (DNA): TGTGCCAGCAGCCCGAACGGGGGAACGGATACGCAGTATTTT. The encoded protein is CASSPNGGTDTQYF.

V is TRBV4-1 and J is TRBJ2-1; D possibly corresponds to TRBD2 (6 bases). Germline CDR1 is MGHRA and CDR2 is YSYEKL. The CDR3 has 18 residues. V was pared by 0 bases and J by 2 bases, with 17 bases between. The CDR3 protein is CASSQDRDSPFPYNEQFF. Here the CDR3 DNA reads TGCGCCAGCAGCCAAGACCGGGACTCTCCTTTCCCCTACAATGAGCAGTTCTTC.

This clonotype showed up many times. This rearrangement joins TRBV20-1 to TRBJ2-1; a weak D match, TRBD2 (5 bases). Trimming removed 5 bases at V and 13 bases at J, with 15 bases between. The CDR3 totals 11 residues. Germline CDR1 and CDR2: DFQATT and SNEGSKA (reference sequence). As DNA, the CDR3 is TGCAGTGCTCCTCGCGGGCAGCCCCAGTTCTTC. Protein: CSAPRGQPQFF.

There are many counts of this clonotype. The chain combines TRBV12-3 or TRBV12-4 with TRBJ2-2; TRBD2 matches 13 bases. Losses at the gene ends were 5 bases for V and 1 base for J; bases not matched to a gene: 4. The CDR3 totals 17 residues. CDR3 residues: CASSRLAGGKNTGELFF. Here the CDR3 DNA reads TGTGCCAGCAGTCGACTAGCGGGAGGAAAGAACACCGGGGAGCTGTTTTTT.

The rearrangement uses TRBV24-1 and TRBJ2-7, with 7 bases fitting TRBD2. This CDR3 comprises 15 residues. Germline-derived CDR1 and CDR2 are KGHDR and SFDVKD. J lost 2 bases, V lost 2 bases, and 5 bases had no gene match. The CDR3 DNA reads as TGTGCCACCAGTGATTCAGCGGGACCTACCTACGAGCAGTACTTC. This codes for CATSDSAGPTYEQYF.

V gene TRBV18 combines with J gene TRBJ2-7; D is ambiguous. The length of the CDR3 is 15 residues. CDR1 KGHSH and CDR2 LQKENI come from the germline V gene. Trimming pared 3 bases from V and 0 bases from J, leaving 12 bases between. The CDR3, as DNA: TGTGCCAGCTCACCCCGCCTCAAGGGCTCCTACGAGCAGTACTTC. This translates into CASSPRLKGSYEQYF.

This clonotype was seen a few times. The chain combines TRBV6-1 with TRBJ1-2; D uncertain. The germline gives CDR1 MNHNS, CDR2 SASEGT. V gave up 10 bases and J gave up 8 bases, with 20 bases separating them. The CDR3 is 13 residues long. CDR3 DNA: TGTGCCACGACCCTAAAGATAGGGTCCGGCTACACCTTC. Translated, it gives CATTLKIGSGYTF.

CDR3: CASSWRGNIQYF. CDR3 DNA sequence: TGTGCCAGCAGCTGGCGGGGGAACATTCAGTACTTC. The chain carries TRBV5-4 and TRBJ2-4, with 7 bases that match TRBD2. The CDR3 totals 12 residues. V dropped 3 bases and J dropped 7; count of bases not matched to a gene: 1. Germline CDR1 SGHNT, CDR2 YYREEE (reference sequence).